Reported below is one T cell receptor (beta chain). There is no known antigen for this receptor. The sample holds no much larger clone one base away, and base qualities are not on file. The data originate from a study of siplizumab effects on memory and regulatory T cells (dated by TCRdb to the late 2010s). Background on the whole study: The study looked at the effect of siplizumab, an anti-CD2 antibody, on alloreactive T-cell subsets in allogeneic mixed lymphocyte reactions made from human PBMCs.

What the research found in general, with its limitations: Among mappable alloreactive CD4+ clones, an average Treg-derived fraction of roughly 69% was observed with siplizumab, compared with roughly 28% in control reactions. The cumulative frequency of alloreactive sequences that could be traced back to unstimulated CD4+ memory T cells was significantly reduced by siplizumab. A naive or memory phenotype could not be assigned to roughly 75-96% of proliferating CD4+ or CD8+ clones. The suppressive function of proliferating Tregs from siplizumab cultures was not functionally confirmed. Sequences below about 10^-5 frequency were poorly captured, so only a minor fraction of alloreactive clones could be mapped to unstimulated subsets. Unstimulated naive T cells appeared to be more diverse than memory T cells, and naive cells seemed to make a substantial contribution to the alloresponse.

Library generation was performed with the immunoSEQ multiplex PCR assay. The deep sequencing platform assayed about 90,000 TCR templates per sample. Genomic DNA extracted from sorted T cells was the material used for TCRbeta CDR3 sequencing. From the authors' description of their analysis: Clonal analysis of TCRbeta CDR3 data was done in the R programming language. Comparing unstimulated samples against CFSE-low samples taken after the reaction was how alloreactive CD4+ and CD8+ clones were defined. Regulatory or non-regulatory origin was assigned to alloreactive CD4+ clones by matching of sequences to sorted unstimulated Treg and non-Treg repertoires. In its TCRdb copy, this immuneACCESS table keeps in-frame sequences only and misses some clones. Where compared with another copy, unresolved V genes explain less than half of these, and the others have no known cause. The DNA was the basis for D and trimming; V, J and clone size are from that table. The sample has 97,000 or so clones on record, around nine tenths of them singletons. 0.9% to 1.3% of the sample is taken by the ten largest.

Sorted unstimulated T cells, along with proliferating T cells recovered from mixed lymphocyte reactions, underwent TCRbeta CDR3 sequencing. Fresh whole blood from over 8 HLA-typed healthy donors was used to isolate PBMCs. V was cut back by 8 bases and J by 1 base, leaving a gap of 13 bases between them. The CDR3, from cysteine to phenylalanine, totals 13 residues. Of the read, only the CDR3 DNA is kept; its 39 bases are in frame from base 1. Based on the germline V gene, the CDR1 and CDR2 sequences are SQVTM and ANQGSEA. Sequencing used CD4+ T cells sorted from blood. This chain joins TRBV29-1 to TRBJ2-3; the D gene is perhaps TRBD2, on 5 matching bases. The receptor was derived from a human donor in good health. The DNA sequence follows: TGCAGCTATCGGGGTGTTGGCACAGATACGCAGTATTTT. Translated, this is CSYRGVGTDTQYF.